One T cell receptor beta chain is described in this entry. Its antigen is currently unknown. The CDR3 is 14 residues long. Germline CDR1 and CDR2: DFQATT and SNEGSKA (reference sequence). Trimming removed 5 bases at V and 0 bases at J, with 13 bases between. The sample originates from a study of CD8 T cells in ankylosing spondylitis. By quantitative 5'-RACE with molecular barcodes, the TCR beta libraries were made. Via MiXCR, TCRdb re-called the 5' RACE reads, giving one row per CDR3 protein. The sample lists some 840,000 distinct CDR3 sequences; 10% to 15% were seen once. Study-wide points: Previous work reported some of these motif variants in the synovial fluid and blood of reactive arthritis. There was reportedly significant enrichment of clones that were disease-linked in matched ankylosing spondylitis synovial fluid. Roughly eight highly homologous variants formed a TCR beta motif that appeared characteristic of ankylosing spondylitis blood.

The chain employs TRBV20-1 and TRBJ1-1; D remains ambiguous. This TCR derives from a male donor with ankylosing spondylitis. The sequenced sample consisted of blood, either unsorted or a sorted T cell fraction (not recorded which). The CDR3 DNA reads TGCAGTGCTCTAATCGGGAACTTGAACACTGAAGCTTTCTTT. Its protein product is CSALIGNLNTEAFF.